This T cell receptor beta chain was sequenced for a study of T-cell reconstitution after alpha-beta-depleted transplantation in children (dated by TCRdb to about 2016). Concerning the study at large: The study quantitatively tracked T-cell immune reconstitution after TCRalphabeta/CD19-depleted allogeneic hematopoietic cell transplantation in children using TCR repertoire profiling.

Based on the germline V gene (reference sequence), the CDR1 and CDR2 sequences are DFQATT and SNEGSKA. The CDR3 covers 13 residues, taking in both the cysteine and the phenylalanine. The read is trimmed to its CDR3 DNA, 39 bases read in frame from base 1. Here V drops 2 bases and J drops 7 bases, and the junction holds 1 base not matched to any gene. The library was produced with PCR. The sequencing machine was an Illumina HiSeq 2500. TCR libraries were prepared with molecular barcoding, using unique molecular identifiers to normalize TCRbeta repertoire quantification. TCRdb reanalyzed the raw reads on its own, using fastp at Q25 for trimming and MiXCR for clone calling, and kept in-frame beta chains. Rows merge per CDR3 protein into single entries with the most common DNA and genes. The sample includes 170,000 or so distinct CDR3 sequences, with around 7% observed a single time. The ten most abundant clones make up 3% of the sample.

At least ten counts were recorded for this clonotype. No cognate antigen has been identified for it. Base qualities are not provided; no much larger clone lies one nucleotide away. The material was PBMCs from the stem cell graft donor, obtained from the stem cell graft. The clonotype comes from a human donor who donated a stem cell graft to a child with Wiskott-Aldrich syndrome. This chain joins TRBV20-1 to TRBJ2-2; 10 central bases correspond to TRBD2. The DNA reads TGCAGTGCTAGACTAGCGGGAGACGGGGAGCTGTTTTTT. It translates as CSARLAGDGELFF.